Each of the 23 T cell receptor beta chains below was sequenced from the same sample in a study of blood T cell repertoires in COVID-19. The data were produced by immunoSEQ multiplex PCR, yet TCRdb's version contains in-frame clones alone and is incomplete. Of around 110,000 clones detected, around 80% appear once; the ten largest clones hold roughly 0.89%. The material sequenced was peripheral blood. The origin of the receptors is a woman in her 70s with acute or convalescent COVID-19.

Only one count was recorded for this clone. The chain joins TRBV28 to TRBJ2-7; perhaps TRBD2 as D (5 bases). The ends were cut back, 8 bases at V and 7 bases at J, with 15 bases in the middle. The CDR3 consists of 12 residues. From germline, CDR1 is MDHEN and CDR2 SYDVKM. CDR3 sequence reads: CASDSRSGEQYF. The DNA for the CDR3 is TGTGCCAGCGACTCTAGATCGGGGGAGCAGTACTTC. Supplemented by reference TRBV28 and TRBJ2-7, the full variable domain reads DVKVTQSSRYLVKRTGEKVFLECVQDMDHENMFWYRQDPGLGLRLIYFSYDVKMKEKGDIPEGYSVSREKKERFSLILESASTNQTSMYLCASDSRSGEQYFGPGTRLTVT.

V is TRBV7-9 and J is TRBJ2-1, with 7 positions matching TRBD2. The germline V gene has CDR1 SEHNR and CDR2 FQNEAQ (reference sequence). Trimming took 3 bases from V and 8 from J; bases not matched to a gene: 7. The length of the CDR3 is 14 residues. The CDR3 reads CASSFTREDDEQFF. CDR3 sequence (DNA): TGTGCCAGCAGCTTTACCCGGGAGGATGATGAGCAGTTCTTC.

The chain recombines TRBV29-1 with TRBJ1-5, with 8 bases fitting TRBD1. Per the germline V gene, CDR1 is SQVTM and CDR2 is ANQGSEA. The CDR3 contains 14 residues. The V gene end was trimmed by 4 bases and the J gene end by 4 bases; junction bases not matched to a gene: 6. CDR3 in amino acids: CSVGTGGGNQPQHF. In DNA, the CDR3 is TGCAGCGTTGGCACAGGGGGAGGAAATCAGCCCCAGCATTTT.

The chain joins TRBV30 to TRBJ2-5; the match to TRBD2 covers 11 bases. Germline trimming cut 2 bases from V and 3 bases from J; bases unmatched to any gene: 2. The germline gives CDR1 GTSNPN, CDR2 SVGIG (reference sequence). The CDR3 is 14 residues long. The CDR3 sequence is CAWSPGLAEETQYF. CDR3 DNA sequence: TGTGCCTGGAGTCCGGGACTAGCGGAAGAGACCCAGTACTTC. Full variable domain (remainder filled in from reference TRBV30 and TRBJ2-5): SQTIHQWPATLVQPVGSPLSLECTVEGTSNPNLYWYRQAAGRGLQLLFYSVGIGQISSEVPQNLSASRPQDRQFILSSKKLLLSDSGFYLCAWSPGLAEETQYFGPGTRLLVL.

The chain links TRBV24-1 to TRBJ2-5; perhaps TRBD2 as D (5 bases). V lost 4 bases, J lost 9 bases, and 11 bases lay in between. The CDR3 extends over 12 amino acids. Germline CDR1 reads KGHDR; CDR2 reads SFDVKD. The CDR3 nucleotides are TGTGCCACCAGTGAGCCATCGGGGTCCCAGTACTTC. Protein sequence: CATSEPSGSQYF.

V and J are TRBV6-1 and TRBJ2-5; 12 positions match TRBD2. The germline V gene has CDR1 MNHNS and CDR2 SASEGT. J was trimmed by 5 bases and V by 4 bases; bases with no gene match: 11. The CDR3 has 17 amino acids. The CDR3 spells CASSGLAGDPGRETQYF. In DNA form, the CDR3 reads TGTGCCAGCAGTGGACTAGCGGGAGACCCCGGGCGGGAGACCCAGTACTTC.

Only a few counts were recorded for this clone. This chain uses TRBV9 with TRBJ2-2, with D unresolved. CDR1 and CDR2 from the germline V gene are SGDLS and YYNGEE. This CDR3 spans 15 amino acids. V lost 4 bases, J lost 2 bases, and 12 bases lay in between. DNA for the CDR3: TGTGCCAGCAGCTATAATAGCTTAAACACCGGGGAGCTGTTTTTT. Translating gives CASSYNSLNTGELFF.

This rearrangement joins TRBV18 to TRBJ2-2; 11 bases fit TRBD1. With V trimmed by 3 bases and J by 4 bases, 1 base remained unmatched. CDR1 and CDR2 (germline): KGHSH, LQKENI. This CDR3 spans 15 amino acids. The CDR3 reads CASSPGQGGTGELFF. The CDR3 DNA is TGTGCCAGCTCACCGGGACAGGGGGGCACCGGGGAGCTGTTTTTT.

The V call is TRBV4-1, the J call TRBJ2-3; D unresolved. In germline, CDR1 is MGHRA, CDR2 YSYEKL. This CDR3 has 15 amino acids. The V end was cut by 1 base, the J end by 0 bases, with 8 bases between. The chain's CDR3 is CASSQGLPSTDTQYF. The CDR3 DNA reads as TGCGCCAGCAGCCAAGGTCTTCCTAGCACAGATACGCAGTATTTT.

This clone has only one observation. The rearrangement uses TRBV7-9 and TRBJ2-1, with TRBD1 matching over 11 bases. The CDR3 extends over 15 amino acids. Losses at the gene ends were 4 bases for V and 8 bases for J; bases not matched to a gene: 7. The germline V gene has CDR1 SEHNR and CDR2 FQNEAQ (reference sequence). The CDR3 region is CASSSPGQGVHEQFF. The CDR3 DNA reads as TGTGCCAGCAGCTCGCCGGGACAGGGGGTCCATGAGCAGTTCTTC.

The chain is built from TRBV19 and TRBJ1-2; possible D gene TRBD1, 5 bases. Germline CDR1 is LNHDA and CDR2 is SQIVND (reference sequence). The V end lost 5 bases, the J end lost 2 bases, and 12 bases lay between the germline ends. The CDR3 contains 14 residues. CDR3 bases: TGTGCCAGTAGTCCACAGGCCGTAAACTATGGCTACACCTTC. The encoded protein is CASSPQAVNYGYTF.

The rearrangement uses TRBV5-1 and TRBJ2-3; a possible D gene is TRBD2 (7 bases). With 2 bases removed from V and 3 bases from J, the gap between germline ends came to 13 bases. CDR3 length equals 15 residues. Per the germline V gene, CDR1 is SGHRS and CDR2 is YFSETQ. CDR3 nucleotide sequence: TGCGCCAGCAGCTTCGGGGGAGGGGGAACAGATACGCAGTATTTT. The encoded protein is CASSFGGGGTDTQYF.

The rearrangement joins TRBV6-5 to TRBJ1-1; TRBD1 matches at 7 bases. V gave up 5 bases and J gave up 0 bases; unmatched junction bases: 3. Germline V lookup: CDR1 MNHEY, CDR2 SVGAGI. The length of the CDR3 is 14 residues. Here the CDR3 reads CASSLDRVNTEAFF. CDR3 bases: TGTGCCAGCAGTCTCGACAGGGTGAACACTGAAGCTTTCTTT.

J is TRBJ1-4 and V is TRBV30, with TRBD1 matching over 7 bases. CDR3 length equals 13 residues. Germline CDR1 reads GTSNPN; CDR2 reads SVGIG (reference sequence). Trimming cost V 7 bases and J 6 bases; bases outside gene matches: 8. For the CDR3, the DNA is TGTGCCTCTACAGGGGCCGGGGATGAAAAACTGTTTTTT. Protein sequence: CASTGAGDEKLFF. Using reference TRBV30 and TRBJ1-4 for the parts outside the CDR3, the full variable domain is SQTIHQWPATLVQPVGSPLSLECTVEGTSNPNLYWYRQAAGRGLQLLFYSVGIGQISSEVPQNLSASRPQDRQFILSSKKLLLSDSGFYLCASTGAGDEKLFFGSGTQLSVL.

CDR3 bases: TGTGCCAGCAGCCAGACTAGCGGGGGCAGTCAGGATGAGCAGTTCTTC. Translating it yields CASSQTSGGSQDEQFF. J is TRBJ2-1 and V is TRBV11-3; 12 bases align to TRBD2. The trim removed 5 bases at V and 8 bases at J, leaving 10 bases unmatched. CDR1 is SGHNT and CDR2 is YENEEA in the germline V gene. The CDR3 is 16 amino acids.

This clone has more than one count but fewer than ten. The CDR3 region is CASSESGGRSEQFF. DNA of the CDR3: TGTGCCAGTAGTGAATCGGGAGGGCGCTCGGAGCAGTTCTTC. V is TRBV19 and J is TRBJ2-1, with 8 bases matching TRBD2. This CDR3 region has 14 residues. Unmatched junction bases numbered 10, after V lost 5 bases and J lost 10 bases. From germline, CDR1 is LNHDA and CDR2 SQIVND (reference sequence).

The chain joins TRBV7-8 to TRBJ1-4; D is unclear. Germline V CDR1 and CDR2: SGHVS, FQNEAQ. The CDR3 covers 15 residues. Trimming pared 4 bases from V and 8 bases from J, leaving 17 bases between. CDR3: CASSSPQRREEKLFF. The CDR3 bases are TGTGCCAGCAGCTCCCCGCAGCGGAGAGAGGAAAAACTGTTTTTT.

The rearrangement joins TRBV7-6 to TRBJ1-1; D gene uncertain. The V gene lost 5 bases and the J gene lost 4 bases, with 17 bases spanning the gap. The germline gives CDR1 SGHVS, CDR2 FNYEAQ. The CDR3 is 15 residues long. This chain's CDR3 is CASSQRPGKSTEAFF. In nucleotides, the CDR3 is TGTGCCAGCAGCCAAAGACCCGGGAAGAGCACTGAAGCTTTCTTT.

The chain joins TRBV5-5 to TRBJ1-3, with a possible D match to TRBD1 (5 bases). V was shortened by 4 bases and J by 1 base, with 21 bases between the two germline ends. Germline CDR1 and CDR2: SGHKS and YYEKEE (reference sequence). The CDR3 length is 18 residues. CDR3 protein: CASSEQAQAAGSGNTIYF. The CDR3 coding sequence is TGTGCCAGCAGCGAACAGGCACAGGCCGCGGGATCTGGAAACACCATATATTTT.

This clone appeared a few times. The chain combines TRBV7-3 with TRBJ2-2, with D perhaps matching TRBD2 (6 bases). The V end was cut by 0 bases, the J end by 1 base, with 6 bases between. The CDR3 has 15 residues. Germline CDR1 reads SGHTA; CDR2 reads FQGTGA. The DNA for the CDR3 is TGTGCCAGCAGCTTAACTAGCGGGAACACCGGGGAGCTGTTTTTT. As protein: CASSLTSGNTGELFF.

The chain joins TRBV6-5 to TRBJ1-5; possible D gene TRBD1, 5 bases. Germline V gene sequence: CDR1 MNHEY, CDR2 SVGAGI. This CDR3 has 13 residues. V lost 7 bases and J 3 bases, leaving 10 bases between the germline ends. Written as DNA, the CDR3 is TGTGCCAGCACCCAGGGTTTCAATCAGCCCCAGCATTTT. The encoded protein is CASTQGFNQPQHF.

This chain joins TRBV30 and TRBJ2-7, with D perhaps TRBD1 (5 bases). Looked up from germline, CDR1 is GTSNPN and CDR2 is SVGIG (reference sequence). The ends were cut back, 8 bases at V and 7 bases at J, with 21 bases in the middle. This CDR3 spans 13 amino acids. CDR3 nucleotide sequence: TGTGCCACAAATCCACCAGGGTCTGGTGAGCAGTACTTC. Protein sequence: CATNPPGSGEQYF.

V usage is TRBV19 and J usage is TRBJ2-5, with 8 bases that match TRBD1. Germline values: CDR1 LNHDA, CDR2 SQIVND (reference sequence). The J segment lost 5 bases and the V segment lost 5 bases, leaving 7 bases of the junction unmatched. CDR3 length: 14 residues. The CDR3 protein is CASSSTGAQETQYF. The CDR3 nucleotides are TGTGCCAGTAGTTCGACAGGGGCGCAGGAGACCCAGTACTTC.